This T cell receptor beta chain comes out of a study of cytomegalovirus exposure and HLA in healthy donors. Healthy bone marrow donors formed the donor group. V was trimmed by 5 bases and J by 7 bases, leaving 9 bases between them. The CDR3 loop spans 12 amino acids. Germline CDR1 and CDR2: MNHEY and SMNVEV (reference sequence). A multiplex PCR was run with 60 Vbeta primers and 13 Jbeta primers. This table comes from immunoSEQ multiplex PCR, and its TCRdb copy is limited to in-frame clones, with some not included. The repertoire consists of about 190,000 clones, with over 70% occurring once and the leading ten covering around 1.2%. Findings and caveats of the study: Relative to the approximately 700-donor mean, N-insertions were reportedly fewer in an Asian-associated ancestry cluster in a later analysis. The majority of TCR sequences were rare, yet some public TCRs appeared in many donors. The likely origin of a cluster of highly shared sequence variants was a sequencing artifact.

A word on this clone: The antigen is undetermined.

This receptor was obtained from a man aged 30 to 39 in good health and CMV-seronegative. The sequenced material came from PBMCs. V gene TRBV27 combines with J gene TRBJ1-5; possible D gene TRBD1, 6 bases. CDR3 coding DNA: TGTGCCAGCAGTCAGACAGGCCAGCCCCAGCATTTT. Translation: CASSQTGQPQHF.